The rows below give T cell receptor beta chains drawn from one sample of a study of T cells in localized non-small cell lung cancer. The repertoire was sequenced with immunoSEQ multiplex PCR; TCRdb's copy has only in-frame clones and lacks some. The sample lists approximately 30,000 clones, 93% occurring once. Sequencing used peripheral blood, obtained before any cancer treatment. All receptors come from a female donor aged 60 or older with stage I lung adenocarcinoma. Both conserved end residues are part of each CDR3. D genes are given only for firm matches. Clone size is given for some rows only: seen once, a few or many times, or a class if the clone is expanded.

j_call,d_call,v_call,clone_size,cdr3_nt,cdr3_aa
TRBJ1-1,NA,TRBV10-3,NA,TGTGCCATCAGTGCATCACAGGGGAACACTGAAGCTTTCTTT,CAISASQGNTEAFF
TRBJ2-7,TRBD2,TRBV7-2,NA,TGTGCCAGCAGCTCCCTTGTAGCGGGGGGGCATTTC,CASSSLVAGGHF
TRBJ2-3,NA,TRBV25-1,NA,TGTGCCAGCAGTTCAAGGGGGGGCGGGGATACGCAGTATTTT,CASSSRGGGDTQYF
TRBJ2-3,TRBD2,TRBV7-9,NA,TGTGCCAGCAGCTTAGAGAGGACTAGCGGGAGAAGCGATACGCAGTATTTT,CASSLERTSGRSDTQYF
TRBJ2-5,NA,TRBV19,NA,TGTGCCAGTAGTATATGGGGGCAGGAGGAGACCCAGTACTTC,CASSIWGQEETQYF
TRBJ1-4,TRBD1,TRBV28,NA,TGTGCCAGCAGTTCCACAGGGGGCGGAAGCGAAAAACTGTTTTTT,CASSSTGGGSEKLFF
TRBJ2-2,TRBD1,TRBV28,NA,TGTGCCGGACGTCGAGGGGGCCTCACCGGGGAGCTGTTTTTT,CAGRRGGLTGELFF
TRBJ2-1,NA,TRBV6-6,NA,TGTGCCAGCGGGCGTGACCCCTACAATGAGCAGTTCTTC,CASGRDPYNEQFF
TRBJ1-1,NA,TRBV7-9,NA,TGTGCCAGCAGGGGAAAATTGAACACTGAAGCTTTCTTT,CASRGKLNTEAFF
TRBJ1-2,NA,TRBV28,once,TGTGCCAGCAGCCGAGGGACCGGGGGCCGTGGCTACACCTTC,CASSRGTGGRGYTF
TRBJ2-5,TRBD1,TRBV2,NA,TGTGCCAGCAGTGAAGGACAGGGTCTACAAGAGACCCAGTACTTC,CASSEGQGLQETQYF
TRBJ1-3,NA,TRBV5-5,NA,TGTGCCAGCAGCTTGGGGGAGGGGCTAAACACCATATATTTT,CASSLGEGLNTIYF
TRBJ2-5,NA,TRBV2,NA,TGTGCCAGCAGTGAAGCGAGGGGAGAGAACCAAGAGACCCAGTACTTC,CASSEARGENQETQYF
TRBJ1-3,TRBD1,TRBV6-5,few,TGTGCCAGCAGGCGAGACAGGGACTCTGGAAACACCATATATTTT,CASRRDRDSGNTIYF
TRBJ2-4,TRBD2,TRBV9,NA,TGTGCCAGCAGTCCCGCTAGCGGGTCGCCGTACTTC,CASSPASGSPYF
TRBJ2-5,TRBD1,TRBV4-1,NA,TGCGCCAGCAGCCAAGAAAAAAGGGGACAGGGAGCGGAGACCCAGTACTTC,CASSQEKRGQGAETQYF
TRBJ1-3,NA,TRBV19,NA,TGTGCCAGTAGTATAGTCCCCCGAAACACCATATATTTT,CASSIVPRNTIYF
TRBJ1-3,NA,TRBV30,NA,TGTGCCTGGAGTGTACTGCGCTCTGGAAACACCATATATTTT,CAWSVLRSGNTIYF